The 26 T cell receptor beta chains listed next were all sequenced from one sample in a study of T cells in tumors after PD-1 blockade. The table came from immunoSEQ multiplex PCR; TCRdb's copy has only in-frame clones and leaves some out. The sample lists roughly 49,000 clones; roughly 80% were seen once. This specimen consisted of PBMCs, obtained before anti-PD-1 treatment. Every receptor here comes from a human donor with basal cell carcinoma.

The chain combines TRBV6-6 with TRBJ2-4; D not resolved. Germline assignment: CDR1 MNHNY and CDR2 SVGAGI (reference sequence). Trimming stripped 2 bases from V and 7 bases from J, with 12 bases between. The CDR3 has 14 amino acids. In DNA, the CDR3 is TGTGCCAGCAGTTACGGCAGTAAGGTGAACATTCAGTACTTC. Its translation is CASSYGSKVNIQYF.

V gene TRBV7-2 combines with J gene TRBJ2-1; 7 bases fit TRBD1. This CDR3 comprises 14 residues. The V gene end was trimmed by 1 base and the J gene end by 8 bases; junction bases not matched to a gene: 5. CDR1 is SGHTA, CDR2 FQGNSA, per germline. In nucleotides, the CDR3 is TGTGCCAGCAGCTTAGAGGTAGGGGGCTATGAGCAGTTCTTC. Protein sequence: CASSLEVGGYEQFF.

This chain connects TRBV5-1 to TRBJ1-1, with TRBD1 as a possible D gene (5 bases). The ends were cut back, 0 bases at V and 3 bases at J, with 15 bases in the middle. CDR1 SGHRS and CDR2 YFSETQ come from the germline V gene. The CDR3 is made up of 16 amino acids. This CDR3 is CASSLEIGQGYTEAFF. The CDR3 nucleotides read TGCGCCAGCAGCTTGGAGATCGGTCAGGGTTACACTGAAGCTTTCTTT.

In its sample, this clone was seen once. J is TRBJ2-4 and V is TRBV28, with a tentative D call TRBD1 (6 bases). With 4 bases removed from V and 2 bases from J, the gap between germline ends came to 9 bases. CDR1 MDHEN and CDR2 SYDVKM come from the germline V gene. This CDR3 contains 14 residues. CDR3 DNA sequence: TGTGCCAGCAGTTCCCAGGGGACCAAAAACATTCAGTACTTC. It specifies CASSSQGTKNIQYF.

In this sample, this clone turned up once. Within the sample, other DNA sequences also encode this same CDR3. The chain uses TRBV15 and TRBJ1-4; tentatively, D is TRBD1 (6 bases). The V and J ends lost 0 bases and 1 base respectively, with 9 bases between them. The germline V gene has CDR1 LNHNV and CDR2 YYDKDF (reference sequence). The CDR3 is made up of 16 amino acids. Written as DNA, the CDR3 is TGTGCCACCAGCAGAGATCGGGGGCAAACTAATGAAAAACTGTTTTTT. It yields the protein CATSRDRGQTNEKLFF. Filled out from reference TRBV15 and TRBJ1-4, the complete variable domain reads DAMVIQNPRYQVTQFGKPVTLSCSQTLNHNVMYWYQQKSSQAPKLLFHYYDKDFNNEADTPDNFQSRRPNTSFCFLDIRSPGLGDTAMYLCATSRDRGQTNEKLFFGSGTQLSVL.

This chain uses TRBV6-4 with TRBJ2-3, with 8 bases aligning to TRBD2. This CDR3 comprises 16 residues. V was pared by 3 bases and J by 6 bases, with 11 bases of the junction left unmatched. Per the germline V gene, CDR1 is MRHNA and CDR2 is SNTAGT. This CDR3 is CASSELGGGPQDTQYF. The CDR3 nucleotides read TGTGCCAGCAGTGAATTGGGCGGGGGGCCTCAGGATACGCAGTATTTT.

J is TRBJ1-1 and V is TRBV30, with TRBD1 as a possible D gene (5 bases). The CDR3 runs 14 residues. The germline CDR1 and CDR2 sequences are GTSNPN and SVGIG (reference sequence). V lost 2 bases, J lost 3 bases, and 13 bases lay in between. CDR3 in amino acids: CAWSLPGSDTEAFF. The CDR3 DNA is TGTGCCTGGAGTCTGCCAGGGAGCGACACTGAAGCTTTCTTT.

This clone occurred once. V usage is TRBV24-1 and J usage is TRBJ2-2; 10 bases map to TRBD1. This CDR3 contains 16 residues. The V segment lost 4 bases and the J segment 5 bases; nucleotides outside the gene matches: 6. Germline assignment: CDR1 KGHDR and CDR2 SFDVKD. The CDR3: CATSDPDRGRTGELFF. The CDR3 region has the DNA TGTGCCACCAGTGACCCTGACAGGGGGCGTACCGGGGAGCTGTTTTTT.

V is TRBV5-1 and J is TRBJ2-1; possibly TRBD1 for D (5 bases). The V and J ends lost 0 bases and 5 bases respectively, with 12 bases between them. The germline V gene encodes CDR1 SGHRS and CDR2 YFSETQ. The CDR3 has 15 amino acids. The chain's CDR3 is CASSLVSDRDNEQFF. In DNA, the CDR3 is TGCGCCAGCAGCTTGGTGTCTGACAGAGACAATGAGCAGTTCTTC.

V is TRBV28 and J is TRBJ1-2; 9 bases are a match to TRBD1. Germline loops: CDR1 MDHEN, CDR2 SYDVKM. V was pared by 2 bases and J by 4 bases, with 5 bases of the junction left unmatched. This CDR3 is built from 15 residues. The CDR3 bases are TGTGCCAGCAGTTTAGGGGGACAGGGTGGCTATGGCTACACCTTC. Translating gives CASSLGGQGGYGYTF.

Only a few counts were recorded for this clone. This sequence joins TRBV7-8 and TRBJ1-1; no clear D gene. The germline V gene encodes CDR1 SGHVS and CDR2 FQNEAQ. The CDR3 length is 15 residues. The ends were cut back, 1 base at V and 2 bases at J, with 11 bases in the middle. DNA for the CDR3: TGTGCCAGCAGCTTAGAAGCCGCGTCCAACACTGAAGCTTTCTTT. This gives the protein CASSLEAASNTEAFF.

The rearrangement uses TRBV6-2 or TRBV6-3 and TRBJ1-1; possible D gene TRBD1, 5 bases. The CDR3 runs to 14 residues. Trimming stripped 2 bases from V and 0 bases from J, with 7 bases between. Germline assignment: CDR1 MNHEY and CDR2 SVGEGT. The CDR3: CASSYRQMNTEAFF. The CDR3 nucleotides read TGTGCCAGCAGTTACCGACAGATGAACACTGAAGCTTTCTTT.

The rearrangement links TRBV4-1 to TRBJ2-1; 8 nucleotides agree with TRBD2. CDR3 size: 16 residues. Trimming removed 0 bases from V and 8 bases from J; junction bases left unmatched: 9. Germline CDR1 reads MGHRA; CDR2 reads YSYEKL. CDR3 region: CASSQDWVGGADEQFF. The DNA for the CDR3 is TGCGCCAGCAGCCAAGATTGGGTCGGGGGGGCAGATGAGCAGTTCTTC.

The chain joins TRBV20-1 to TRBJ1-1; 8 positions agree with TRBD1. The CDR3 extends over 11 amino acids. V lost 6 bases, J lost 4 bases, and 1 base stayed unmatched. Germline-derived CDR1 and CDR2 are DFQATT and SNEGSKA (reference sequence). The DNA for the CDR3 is TGCAGTGCCACAGGGGGCACTGAAGCTTTCTTT. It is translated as CSATGGTEAFF.

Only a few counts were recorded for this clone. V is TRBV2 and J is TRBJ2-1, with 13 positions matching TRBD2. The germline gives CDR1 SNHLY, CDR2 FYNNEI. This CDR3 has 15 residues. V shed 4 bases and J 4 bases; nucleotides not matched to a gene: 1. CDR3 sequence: CASSGGLAGYNEQFF. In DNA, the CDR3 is TGTGCCAGCAGTGGGGGACTAGCGGGATACAATGAGCAGTTCTTC.

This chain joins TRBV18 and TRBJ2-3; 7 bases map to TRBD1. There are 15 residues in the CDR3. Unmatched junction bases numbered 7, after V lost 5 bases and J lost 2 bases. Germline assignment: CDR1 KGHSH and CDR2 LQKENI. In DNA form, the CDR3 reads TGTGCCAGCTCAAAGGGACAGCCCTACACAGATACGCAGTATTTT. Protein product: CASSKGQPYTDTQYF.

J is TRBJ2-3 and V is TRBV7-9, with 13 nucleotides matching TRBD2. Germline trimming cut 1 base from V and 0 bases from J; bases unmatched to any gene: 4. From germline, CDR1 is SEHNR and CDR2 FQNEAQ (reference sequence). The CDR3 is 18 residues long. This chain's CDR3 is CASSLGTSGGPSTDTQYF. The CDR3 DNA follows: TGTGCCAGCAGCTTAGGGACTAGCGGGGGTCCCAGCACAGATACGCAGTATTTT.

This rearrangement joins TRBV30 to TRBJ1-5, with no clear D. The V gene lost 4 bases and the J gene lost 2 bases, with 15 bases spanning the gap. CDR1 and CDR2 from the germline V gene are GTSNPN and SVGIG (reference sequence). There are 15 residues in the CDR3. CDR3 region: CAWKPIGRGNQPQHF. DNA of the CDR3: TGTGCCTGGAAACCGATAGGGAGGGGCAATCAGCCCCAGCATTTT. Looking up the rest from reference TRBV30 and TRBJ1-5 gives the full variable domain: SQTIHQWPATLVQPVGSPLSLECTVEGTSNPNLYWYRQAAGRGLQLLFYSVGIGQISSEVPQNLSASRPQDRQFILSSKKLLLSDSGFYLCAWKPIGRGNQPQHFGDGTRLSIL.

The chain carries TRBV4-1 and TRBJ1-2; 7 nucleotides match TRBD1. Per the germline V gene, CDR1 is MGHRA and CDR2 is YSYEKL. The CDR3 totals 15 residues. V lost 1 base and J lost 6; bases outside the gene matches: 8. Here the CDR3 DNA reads TGCGCCAGCAGCCAAGGGCCTTTTCAGGGGGATGGCTACACCTTC. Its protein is CASSQGPFQGDGYTF.

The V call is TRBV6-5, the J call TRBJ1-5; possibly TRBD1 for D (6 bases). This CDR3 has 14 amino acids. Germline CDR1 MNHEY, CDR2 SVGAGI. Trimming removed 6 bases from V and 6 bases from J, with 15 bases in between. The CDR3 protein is CASSRQAFSQPQHF. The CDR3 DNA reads TGTGCCAGCAGCCGACAGGCGTTTTCTCAGCCCCAGCATTTT.

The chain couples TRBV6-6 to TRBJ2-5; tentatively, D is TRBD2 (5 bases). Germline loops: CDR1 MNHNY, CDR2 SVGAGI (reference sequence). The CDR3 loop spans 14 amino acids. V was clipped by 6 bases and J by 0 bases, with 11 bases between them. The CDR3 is CASSDGKHQETQYF. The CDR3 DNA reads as TGTGCCAGCAGCGACGGGAAACACCAAGAGACCCAGTACTTC.

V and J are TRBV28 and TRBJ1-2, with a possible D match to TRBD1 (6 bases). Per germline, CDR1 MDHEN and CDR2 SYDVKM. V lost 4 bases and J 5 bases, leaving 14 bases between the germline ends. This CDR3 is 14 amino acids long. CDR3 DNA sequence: TGTGCCAGCAGTTCCGACAGGCCAAAGTATGGCTACACCTTC. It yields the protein CASSSDRPKYGYTF.

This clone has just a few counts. The CDR3 DNA sequence: TGTGCCAGCAGCCACCAGGGCCGCACTGAAGCTTTCTTT. Translated, it gives CASSHQGRTEAFF. The chain employs TRBV3-1 (or the pseudogene TRBV3-2) and TRBJ1-1; D might be TRBD1 (5 bases). Germline CDR1 LGHDT, CDR2 YNNKEL (reference sequence). This CDR3 region has 13 residues. The V end was cut by 3 bases, the J end by 4 bases, with 9 bases between.

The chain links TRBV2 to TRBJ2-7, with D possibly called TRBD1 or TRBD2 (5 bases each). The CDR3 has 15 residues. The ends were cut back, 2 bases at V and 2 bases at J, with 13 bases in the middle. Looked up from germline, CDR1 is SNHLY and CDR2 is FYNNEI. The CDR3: CASSEFRGAPYEQYF. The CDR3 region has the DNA TGTGCCAGCAGTGAATTTCGAGGGGCCCCCTACGAGCAGTACTTC. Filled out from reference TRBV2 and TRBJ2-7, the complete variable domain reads EPEVTQTPSHQVTQMGQEVILRCVPISNHLYFYWYRQILGQKVEFLVSFYNNEISEKSEIFDDQFSVERPDGSNFTLKIRSTKLEDSAMYFCASSEFRGAPYEQYFGPGTRLTVT.

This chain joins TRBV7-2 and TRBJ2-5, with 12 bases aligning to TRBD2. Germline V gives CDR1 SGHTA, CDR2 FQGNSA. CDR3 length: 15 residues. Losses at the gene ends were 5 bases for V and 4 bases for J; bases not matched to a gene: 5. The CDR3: CASSPSGGALETQYF. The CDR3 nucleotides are TGTGCCAGCAGCCCTAGCGGGGGGGCTTTAGAGACCCAGTACTTC.

The CDR3 nucleotides read TGTGCCAGCAGCCAAGGTGGACAGGGTGAAGCTTTCTTT. Residues: CASSQGGQGEAFF. The chain couples TRBV4-2 to TRBJ1-1; 8 nucleotides agree with TRBD1. This CDR3 region has 13 residues. Trimming removed 1 base from V and 7 bases from J; junction bases left unmatched: 2. The germline gives CDR1 LGHNA, CDR2 YNFKEQ.